These T cell receptor beta chains were read from a single sample in a study of type 1 regulatory T cells. MiXCR was run by TCRdb on the reads, yielding one entry per CDR3 protein. Of about 100,000 distinct CDR3 sequences listed, roughly 28% are singletons. The sequenced sample was CD4+ T cells, either the whole sample or a sorted fraction (not recorded which). The receptors come from a human donor in good health. CDR3s include the opening cysteine and the closing phenylalanine or tryptophan. A D gene is named only where the DNA matches it firmly. A row's size may be missing; if present it is once, few, many or a size class.

NA	TRBV10-3	NA	TRBJ1-1	TGTGCCATCAGTGAGCGCTTAAACGGGGACACTGAAGCTTTCTTT	CAISERLNGDTEAFF
TRBD1	TRBV10-3	few	TRBJ1-1	TGTGCCATCAGTGGATCTTCGGGCAGGGGGCCGTATAGTGAAGCTTTCTTT	CAISGSSGRGPYSEAFF
TRBD2	TRBV7-3	NA	TRBJ2-2	TGTGCCAGCAGCTTAATCGCGGGCGTAGCGGGAGGTGGCGGGGAGCTGTTTTTT	CASSLIAGVAGGGGELFF
TRBD2	TRBV7-8	once	TRBJ2-1	TGTGCCAGCACCGGTTACCGGGAGGGGTACAATGAGCAGTTCTTC	CASTGYREGYNEQFF
NA	TRBV20-1	NA	TRBJ2-3	TGCAGTGCTATGGCACAGGGCATAGATACGCAGTATTTT	CSAMAQGIDTQYF
NA	TRBV7-9	few	TRBJ1-2	TGTGCCAGCAGCTTAGATACAGACCTCTATGGCTACACCTTC	CASSLDTDLYGYTF
NA	TRBV6-2/TRBV6-3	NA	TRBJ1-5	TGTGCCAGCAGTTACGGGCACTTCGGGCCCCAGCATTTT	CASSYGHFGPQHF
TRBD2	TRBV11-2	NA	TRBJ2-3	TGTGCCAGCAGCTTGGGACTAGCGCCCCGGCCGGAAGATACGCAGTATTTT	CASSLGLAPRPEDTQYF
TRBD1	TRBV4-1	NA	TRBJ1-4	TGCGCCAGCAGCCAACAGGGACAGGCTAATGAAAAACTGTTTTTT	CASSQQGQANEKLFF
NA	TRBV20-1	few	TRBJ2-3	TGCAGTGCGCTAACCGGGCTAGCCGGAAAAACAGATACGCAGTATTTT	CSALTGLAGKTDTQYF
TRBD1	TRBV28	few	TRBJ2-5	TGTGCCAGCATTACAACGGGGACAGGGGGCGCGCGGACCCAGTACTTC	CASITTGTGGARTQYF
NA	TRBV7-8	NA	TRBJ2-1	TGTGCCAGCAGCTTAGACCTAGCAGATTACAATGAGCAGTTCTTC	CASSLDLADYNEQFF
NA	TRBV25-1	once	TRBJ2-2	TGTGCCAGCAGTCACGTCACAGCGAACACCGGGGAGCTGTTTTTT	CASSHVTANTGELFF
NA	TRBV30	NA	TRBJ1-1	TGTGCCTGGAGTGCCAGGAGGTCCACTGAAGCTTTCTTT	CAWSARRSTEAFF
NA	TRBV20-1	NA	TRBJ2-2	TGCAGTGCTTCCGGGACACCGAACACCGGGGAGCTGTTTTTT	CSASGTPNTGELFF
NA	TRBV2	NA	TRBJ2-3	TGTGCCAGCAGTGACCCTGGGCCCAGCACAGATACGCAGTATTTT	CASSDPGPSTDTQYF
NA	TRBV20-1	NA	TRBJ2-3	TGCAGTGCTAGCGACACTAGCACAGATATGCAGTATTTT	CSASDTSTDMQYF
TRBD2	TRBV3-1	NA	TRBJ2-5	TGTGCCAGCTCCCGGGGACTAGCGGGAAGCCAGCAGACCCAGTACTTC	CASSRGLAGSQQTQYF
TRBD2	TRBV7-3	NA	TRBJ2-3	TGTGCCAACAGCTTAAATGGGGCTAGCGGGAGACCTCCGCAGTATTTT	CANSLNGASGRPPQYF
NA	TRBV3-1	NA	TRBJ2-7	TGTGCCAGCAGCCAAGGGAGGCCCTCCTACGAGCAGTACTTC	CASSQGRPSYEQYF
TRBD2	TRBV6-5	NA	TRBJ2-1	TGTGCCAGCAGTTACTCGGGGCTAGCGGGAGTCAATGAGCAGTTCTTC	CASSYSGLAGVNEQFF
NA	TRBV6-1	NA	TRBJ2-1	TGTGCCAGCACCGAGTGGGTTATCGATGAGCAGTTCTTC	CASTEWVIDEQFF
TRBD2	TRBV11-2	once	TRBJ2-1	TGTGCCAGCAGCTTAAGATCGGCTAGCGGGCGGGGGAATGAGCAGTTCTTC	CASSLRSASGRGNEQFF
NA	TRBV4-3	NA	TRBJ2-5	TGCGCCAGCAGCCAAGACCCGCATGGGACCCAGTACTTC	CASSQDPHGTQYF
NA	TRBV24-1	NA	TRBJ2-2	TGTGCCACCAGTGATTTGCAGGGGCGCACCCCCGGGGAGCTGTTTTTT	CATSDLQGRTPGELFF
NA	TRBV20-1	NA	TRBJ1-1	TGCAGTGCTAGAGGGGATAATATGAACACTGAAGCTTTCTTT	CSARGDNMNTEAFF
NA	TRBV7-8	few	TRBJ2-7	TGTGCCAGCGGGGTCGTGTCGGGGCGAGGTCCCAGCTCCTACGAGCAGTACTTC	CASGVVSGRGPSSYEQYF
TRBD1	TRBV20-1	few	TRBJ2-7	TGCAGTGTTCAGGGCCCCGGGACAGGGTTCTACGAGCAGTACTTC	CSVQGPGTGFYEQYF
NA	TRBV19	NA	TRBJ2-5	TGTGCCAGTAGTGCCGGGGGGCCCCAAGAGACCCAGTACTTC	CASSAGGPQETQYF
NA	TRBV7-2	NA	TRBJ2-2	TGTGCCAGCAGCTTAAACCCCCAGAGCACCGGGGAGCTGTTTTTT	CASSLNPQSTGELFF
NA	TRBV14	NA	TRBJ2-7	TGTGCCAGCAGCCAAATTCCGCGCTACGAGCAGTACTTC	CASSQIPRYEQYF
NA	TRBV20-1	few	TRBJ1-5	TGCAGTGCTAGGGAGGGGTTAGGAAATCAGCCCCAGCATTTT	CSAREGLGNQPQHF
TRBD2	TRBV20-1	NA	TRBJ2-1	TGCAGTGCTCGTTCGGGGACTAGCGGGAGCAATGAGCAGTTCTTC	CSARSGTSGSNEQFF
TRBD1	TRBV5-1	NA	TRBJ2-7	TGCGCCAGCACCCCGGGACAGGACTACGCCGAGCAGTACTTC	CASTPGQDYAEQYF
NA	TRBV15	few	TRBJ2-5	TGTGCCACCAGCAGAGGGGGGACGTCGGTCCTCGAGACCCAGTACTTC	CATSRGGTSVLETQYF
NA	TRBV6-2/TRBV6-3	few	TRBJ1-5	TGTGCCAGCAGAACAACGGCGGGACCGAGCAATCAGCCCCAGCATTTT	CASRTTAGPSNQPQHF
TRBD2	TRBV10-3	NA	TRBJ2-1	TGTGCCATCAGGAAAGCGGGAGTGACGAATGAGCAGTTCTTC	CAIRKAGVTNEQFF
TRBD2	TRBV20-1	few	TRBJ2-7	TGCAGTGCTACCGGGACTAGCGGCTACGAGCAGTACTTC	CSATGTSGYEQYF
NA	TRBV19	NA	TRBJ2-4	TGTGCCAGTAGTATAGTCTGGGCAGGGATGGACATTCAGTACTTC	CASSIVWAGMDIQYF
TRBD1	TRBV2	few	TRBJ1-5	TGTGCCAGCAGTGCGGAAAGGACAGGGAGCAATCAGCCCCAGCATTTT	CASSAERTGSNQPQHF
NA	TRBV6-6	NA	TRBJ2-1	TGTGCCAGCAGTTCTCCCGGCCAGCGAGGCTACAATGAGCAGTTCTTC	CASSSPGQRGYNEQFF
NA	TRBV30	NA	TRBJ2-3	TGTGCCTGGAGTGTTAGCACAGATACGCAGTATTTT	CAWSVSTDTQYF
TRBD2	TRBV29-1	few	TRBJ2-1	TGCAGCGTTGAGGGACTAGCGGGAGGGCCTAGCAACAATGAGCAGTTCTTC	CSVEGLAGGPSNNEQFF
NA	TRBV6-2/TRBV6-3	NA	TRBJ1-5	TGTGCCAGCCATGAAAGCCTGAATCAGCCCCAGCATTTT	CASHESLNQPQHF
TRBD1	TRBV18	few	TRBJ2-5	TGTGCCAGCTCACCCCAGGGACAGGCTAAAGAGACCCAGTACTTC	CASSPQGQAKETQYF
TRBD2	TRBV2	few	TRBJ2-2	TGTGCCAGCAGTGAATGGGCTAGCGGGAACACCGGGGAGCTGTTTTTT	CASSEWASGNTGELFF
NA	TRBV6-5	few	TRBJ1-4	TGTGCCAGCAGTTACTCCGGGAGGCGGGATGAAAAACTGTTTTTT	CASSYSGRRDEKLFF
TRBD2	TRBV6-5	NA	TRBJ2-2	TGTGCCAGCAGTTATAGATTAGGCGGGAGGGCCACCGGGGAGCTGTTTTTT	CASSYRLGGRATGELFF
TRBD1	TRBV4-1	NA	TRBJ2-7	TGCGCCAGCAGCCAAGTCCAGGGGGCCTCCTACGAGCAGTACTTC	CASSQVQGASYEQYF
TRBD2	TRBV7-9	few	TRBJ2-7	TGTGCCAGCAGCCCCAGACTAGCGGAATCCTACGAGCAGTACTTC	CASSPRLAESYEQYF
TRBD2	TRBV19	NA	TRBJ2-3	TGTGCCAGTGGTCTAGCGGCTAGCACAGATACGCAGTATTTT	CASGLAASTDTQYF
TRBD2	TRBV20-1	NA	TRBJ2-3	TGCAGTGCTACACTAGCGGTCCCGACAGATACGCAGTATTTT	CSATLAVPTDTQYF
TRBD1	TRBV20-1	few	TRBJ1-5	TGCAGTGCTAGAGATTGGGGACAGCCTTATAGCAATCAGCCCCAGCATTTT	CSARDWGQPYSNQPQHF
NA	TRBV6-1	NA	TRBJ2-2	TGTGCCAGCAGTGAAGCCCAGGGAAACACCGGGGAGCTGTTTTTT	CASSEAQGNTGELFF
NA	TRBV5-6	few	TRBJ1-2	TGTGCCAGCAGCTTGACCGGGACCGAGCAAAATGGCTACACCTTC	CASSLTGTEQNGYTF
NA	TRBV7-2	medium-sized	TRBJ2-2	TGTGCCAGCAGCTGGTCGACCACTAACACCGGGGAGCTGTTTTTT	CASSWSTTNTGELFF
NA	TRBV7-9	few	TRBJ2-3	TGTGCCAGCAGCGATTCCGGCACAGATACGCAGTATTTT	CASSDSGTDTQYF
NA	TRBV12-3/TRBV12-4	few	TRBJ2-7	TGTGCCAGCAGTTTAGCCGGACGGGGCGAGCAGTACTTC	CASSLAGRGEQYF